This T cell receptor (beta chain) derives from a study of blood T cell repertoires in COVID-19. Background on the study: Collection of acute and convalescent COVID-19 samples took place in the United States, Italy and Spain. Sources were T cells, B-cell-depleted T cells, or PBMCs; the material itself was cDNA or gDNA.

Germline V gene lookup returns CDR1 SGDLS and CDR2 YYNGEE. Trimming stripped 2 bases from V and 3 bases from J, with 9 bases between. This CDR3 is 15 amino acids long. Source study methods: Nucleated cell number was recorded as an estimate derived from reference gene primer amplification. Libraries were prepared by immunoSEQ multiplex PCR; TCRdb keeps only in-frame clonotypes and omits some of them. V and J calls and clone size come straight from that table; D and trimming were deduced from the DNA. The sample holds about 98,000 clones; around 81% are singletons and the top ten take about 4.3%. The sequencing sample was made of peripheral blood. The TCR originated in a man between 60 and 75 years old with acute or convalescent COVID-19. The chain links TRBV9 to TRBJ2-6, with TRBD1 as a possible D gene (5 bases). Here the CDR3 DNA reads TGTGCCAGCAGCGTTCCAGGGTATGGGGCCAACGTCCTGACTTTC. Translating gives CASSVPGYGANVLTF.